The 10 T cell receptor beta chains presented below share a single source sample, sequenced in a study of blood T cell repertoires in COVID-19 (dated by TCRdb to 2019 to 2021). Library preparation used the immunoSEQ multiplex PCR assay. The source is immuneACCESS, and TCRdb retained only in-frame sequences with V and J called. Part of the clones is not carried over; for the studies checked, unresolved V genes explain less than half of this, and the remainder is unexplained. Across this sample there are about 430,000 clones, with roughly 88% seen only once. The ten largest clonotypes hold about 1.5% of the sample. The source material was PBMCs or T cells enriched from blood (not recorded which). Receptor source: a young woman who had been exposed to COVID-19.

In this sample, this clone turned up a few times. J is TRBJ2-3 and V is TRBV6-2 or TRBV6-3; 8 nucleotides align to TRBD2. The CDR3 has 17 amino acids. Germline lookup yields CDR1 MNHEY and CDR2 SVGEGT. V gave up 6 bases and J gave up 3 bases; unmatched junction bases: 14. CDR3 region: CASSPVLIAGPTDTQYF. The CDR3 coding sequence is TGTGCCAGCAGCCCCGTTCTTATAGCGGGGCCAACAGATACGCAGTATTTT.

The genes are TRBV27 and TRBJ1-1; D is perhaps TRBD1 (5 bases). The germline V and J ends were trimmed by 2 bases and 1 base, with 8 bases remaining between them. The CDR3 spans 14 residues. CDR1 and CDR2 (germline): MNHEY, SMNVEV (reference sequence). The CDR3 DNA sequence: TGTGCCAGCAGTTTAAAAGGGGCGAACACTGAAGCTTTCTTT. Its translation is CASSLKGANTEAFF.

This chain joins TRBV5-4 and TRBJ1-2; 7 nucleotides agree with TRBD1. J gave up 7 bases and V 2 bases, and 11 bases lay outside the gene matches. Germline CDR1 and CDR2: SGHNT and YYREEE (reference sequence). CDR3 length equals 15 residues. As DNA, the CDR3 is TGTGCCAGCAGCTTTACAGGGGCCCAAACCGTTGGCTACACCTTC. It translates to CASSFTGAQTVGYTF. The full variable domain, its missing parts supplied by reference TRBV5-4 and TRBJ1-2, is ETGVTQSPTHLIKTRGQQVTLRCSSQSGHNTVSWYQQALGQGPQFIFQYYREEENGRGNFPPRFSGLQFPNYSSELNVNALELDDSALYLCASSFTGAQTVGYTFGSGTRLTVV.

The V and J genes are TRBV7-9 and TRBJ1-1, with a tentative D call TRBD1 (5 bases). V was shortened by 8 bases and J by 0 bases, with 13 bases between the two germline ends. The CDR3 is 14 amino acids. From germline, CDR1 is SEHNR and CDR2 FQNEAQ (reference sequence). CDR3 residues: CASSDRNVNTEAFF. As DNA, the CDR3 is TGTGCCAGCTCTGACAGAAATGTGAACACTGAAGCTTTCTTT.

A single count supports this clone. The V call is TRBV24-1, the J call TRBJ2-1, with D perhaps matching TRBD1 (6 bases). The CDR3 covers 14 residues. CDR1 is KGHDR and CDR2 is SFDVKD in the germline V gene. V was shortened by 1 base and J by 10 bases, with 13 bases between the two germline ends. The CDR3 DNA reads as TGTGCCACCAGTGATTTAGGGGACATAAAAGAGCAGTTCTTC. This gives the protein CATSDLGDIKEQFF.

This chain connects TRBV2 to TRBJ1-1; 10 nucleotides agree with TRBD1. The CDR3 sequence is 11 residues long. The trim removed 8 bases at V and 8 bases at J, leaving 2 bases unmatched. Germline V gene sequence: CDR1 SNHLY, CDR2 FYNNEI. The CDR3 protein is CASGDRGEAFF. CDR3 coding DNA: TGTGCCAGCGGGGACAGGGGAGAAGCTTTCTTT.

The genes are TRBV7-6 and TRBJ1-4, with 7 bases matching TRBD1. The V gene's germline CDR1 is SGHVS and CDR2 FNYEAQ. This CDR3 comprises 15 residues. The ends lost 5 bases at V and 0 bases at J; junction bases unmatched: 3. CDR3 protein: CASSLGTATNEKLFF. DNA of the CDR3: TGTGCCAGCAGCCTAGGGACAGCAACTAATGAAAAACTGTTTTTT. Together with reference TRBV7-6 and TRBJ1-4, the CDR3 gives the full variable domain: GAGVSQSPRYKVTKRGQDVALRCDPISGHVSLYWYRQALGQGPEFLTYFNYEAQQDKSGLPNDRFSAERPEGSISTLTIQRTEQRDSAMYRCASSLGTATNEKLFFGSGTQLSVL.

J is TRBJ1-2 and V is TRBV10-3; 8 bases align to TRBD1. V trimming: 0 bases; J trimming: 6 bases; junction bases outside the gene matches: 12. This CDR3 contains 17 residues. From germline, CDR1 is ENHRY and CDR2 SYGVKD. The CDR3 protein is CAISESIGQGKNNGYTF. The CDR3 DNA sequence: TGTGCCATCAGTGAGTCTATAGGACAGGGAAAGAATAATGGCTACACCTTC.

The chain joins TRBV7-9 to TRBJ2-7; TRBD1 agrees at 11 bases. The CDR3 extends over 14 amino acids. V was clipped by 3 bases and J by 8 bases; unmatched bases: 6. Germline V gene lookup returns CDR1 SEHNR and CDR2 FQNEAQ (reference sequence). The CDR3 region is CASSFAGQGAQQYF. DNA for the CDR3: TGTGCCAGCAGCTTCGCCGGACAGGGGGCGCAGCAGTACTTC.

The V gene is TRBV5-1, the J gene TRBJ2-2; the match to TRBD2 covers 9 bases. CDR1 is SGHRS and CDR2 is YFSETQ in the germline V gene. The CDR3 extends over 16 amino acids. V trimming: 4 bases; J trimming: 4 bases; junction bases outside the gene matches: 8. The CDR3 nucleotides read TGCGCCAGCAGCGTGACTAGCGGTACTGGCACCGGGGAGCTGTTTTTT. It encodes CASSVTSGTGTGELFF.